This entry features one T cell receptor beta chain sequence. CDR1 and CDR2 from the germline V gene are MNHEY and SMNVEV (reference sequence). Trimming took 7 bases from V and 1 from J, leaving 14 bases between them. This CDR3 has 14 residues. TCRdb's table, derived via immunoSEQ multiplex PCR, lists solely in-frame clones and lacks some. Counted here are tens of thousands of clones, 95% occurring once; the ten biggest clones make up about 18%. The sample originates from a study of siplizumab effects on memory and regulatory T cells. The clonotype comes from a human donor in good health. This chain connects TRBV27 to TRBJ2-7, with D tentatively TRBD1 (6 bases). The source material was CD8+ T cells sorted from blood. The CDR3 is CASKTQGKSYEQYF. DNA for the CDR3: TGTGCCAGCAAGACCCAGGGGAAATCCTACGAGCAGTACTTC.